Sequencing of this T cell receptor beta chain was carried out in a study of CD8 T cells in ankylosing spondylitis (TCRdb year 2017). Regarding the study in general: To find TCR variants linked to disease, the study profiled T cell receptor beta repertoires in ankylosing spondylitis patients and healthy donors. Peripheral blood was sampled, and synovial fluid was additionally collected from ankylosing spondylitis patients. The full study cohort was made up of about 24 ankylosing spondylitis patients and around 100 healthy donors.

Summary of the overall study and its limitations: Blood from ankylosing spondylitis patients appeared to be characterized by a TCR beta motif made up of about 8 highly homologous amino acid variants. Significant enrichment of the disease-linked clones was reported in matched synovial fluid samples from ankylosing spondylitis patients. In peripheral blood, the disease-linked clones were found at relatively low frequencies and had a CD8+ phenotype. Some motif variants had previously been reported in the synovial fluid and blood of reactive arthritis patients, which suggests shared mechanisms of disease initiation.

This clonotype was seen only once. Its antigen remains unidentified. Base-call qualities are not available, and no considerably larger clone is one nucleotide away. One read alone makes for weak evidence. The sequencing machine was an Illumina HiSeq 2500. TCR beta libraries were prepared by quantitative 5'-RACE with molecular barcodes. The authors' pipeline ran thus. To identify disease-linked TCR variants, a new computational method was used, one built on a probabilistic model of VDJ rearrangement. The raw public reads went through TCRdb reprocessing: fastp at Q25, MiXCR clone calling, in-frame beta chains kept. Rows merge per CDR3 protein into single entries with the most common DNA and genes. V and J calls and clone size were set by TCRdb, not the authors. Within this sample are almost 400,000 distinct CDR3 sequences, with approximately 20% of them counted one time only. The top ten clonotypes cover around 16% of the sample.

Reading the germline V gene gives CDR1 SGHDT and CDR2 YYEEEE. From the cysteine through the phenylalanine, the CDR3 covers 16 amino acids. This entry keeps only the CDR3 DNA: 48 bases, framed from base 1. Ends trimmed: V by 0 bases, J by 3 bases; bases unmatched to a gene: 5. The origin of this receptor is a male donor with ankylosing spondylitis. Sequences were obtained from blood, either unsorted or a sorted T cell fraction (not recorded which). The V and J segments used are TRBV5-6 and TRBJ1-5, with 8 bases matching TRBD1. Read as DNA, the sequence is TGTGCCAGCAGCTTGGTGTCAGGGGGCACCAATCAGCCCCAGCATTTT. Its protein is CASSLVSGGTNQPQHF.